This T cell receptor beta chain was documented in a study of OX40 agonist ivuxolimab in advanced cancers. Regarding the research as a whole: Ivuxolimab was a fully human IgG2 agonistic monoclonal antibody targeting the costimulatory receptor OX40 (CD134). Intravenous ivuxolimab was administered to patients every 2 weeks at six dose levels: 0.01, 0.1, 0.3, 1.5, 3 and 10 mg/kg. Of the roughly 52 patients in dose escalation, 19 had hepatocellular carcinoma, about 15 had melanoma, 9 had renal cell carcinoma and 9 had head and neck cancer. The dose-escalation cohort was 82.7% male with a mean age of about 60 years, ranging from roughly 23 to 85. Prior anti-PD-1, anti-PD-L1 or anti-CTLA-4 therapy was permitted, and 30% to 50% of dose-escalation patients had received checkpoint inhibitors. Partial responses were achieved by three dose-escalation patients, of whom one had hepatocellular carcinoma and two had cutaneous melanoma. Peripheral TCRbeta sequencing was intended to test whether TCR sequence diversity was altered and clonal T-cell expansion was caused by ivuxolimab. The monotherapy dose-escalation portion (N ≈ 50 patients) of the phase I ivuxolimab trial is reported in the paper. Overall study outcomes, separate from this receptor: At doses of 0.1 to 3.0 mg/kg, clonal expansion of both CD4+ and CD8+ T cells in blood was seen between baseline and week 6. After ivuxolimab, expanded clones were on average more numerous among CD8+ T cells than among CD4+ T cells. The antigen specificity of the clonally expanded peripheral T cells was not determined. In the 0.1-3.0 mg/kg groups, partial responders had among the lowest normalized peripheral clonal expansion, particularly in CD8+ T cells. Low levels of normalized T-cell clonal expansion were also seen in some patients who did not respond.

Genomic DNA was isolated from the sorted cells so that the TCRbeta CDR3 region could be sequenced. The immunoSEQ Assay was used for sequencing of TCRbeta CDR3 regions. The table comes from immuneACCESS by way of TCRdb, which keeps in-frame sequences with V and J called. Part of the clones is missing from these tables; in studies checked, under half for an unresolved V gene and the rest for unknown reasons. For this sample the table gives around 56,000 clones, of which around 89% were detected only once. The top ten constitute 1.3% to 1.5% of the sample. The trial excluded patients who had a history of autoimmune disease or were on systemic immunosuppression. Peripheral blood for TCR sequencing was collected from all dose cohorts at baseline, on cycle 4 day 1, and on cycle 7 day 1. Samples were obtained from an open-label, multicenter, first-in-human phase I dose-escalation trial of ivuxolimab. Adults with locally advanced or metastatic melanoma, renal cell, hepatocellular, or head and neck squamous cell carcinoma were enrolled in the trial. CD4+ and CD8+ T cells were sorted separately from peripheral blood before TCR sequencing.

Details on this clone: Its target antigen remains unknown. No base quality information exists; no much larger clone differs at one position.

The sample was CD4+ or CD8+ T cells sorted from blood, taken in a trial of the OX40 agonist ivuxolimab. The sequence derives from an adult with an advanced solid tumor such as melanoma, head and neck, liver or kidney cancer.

For the CDR3, the sequence is CASSLGWQGETQYF. The DNA sequence is given as TGTGCCAGCAGTCTTGGTTGGCAGGGGGAGACCCAGTACTTC. The chain is assembled from TRBV27 and TRBJ2-5, with a tentative D gene TRBD1 over 6 matching bases. According to the germline V gene (reference sequence), CDR1 reads MNHEY and CDR2 reads SMNVEV. The CDR3 sequence holds 14 residues, the cysteine and phenylalanine included. Only the CDR3 DNA stays, 42 bases, in frame from base 1. V is shortened by 5 bases, J by 5 bases, and the region joining them spans 15 bases.